These T cell receptor beta chains were read from a single sample in a study of control samples from healthy donors and cancer patients. The protocol was immunoSEQ multiplex PCR, while the TCRdb copy is restricted to in-frame clones and leaves out a portion. In the table there are 150,000 to 200,000 clones, more than 90% of which are singletons. Input material: blood. Source of these receptors: a man in his thirties or forties in good health. CDR3s include the opening cysteine and the closing phenylalanine or tryptophan. D genes are given only for firm matches. Expanded clones are given a class, and other clones once, few, many or no size at all.

j_call v_call d_call clone_size cdr3_aa cdr3_nt
TRBJ2-3 TRBV6-5 . . CASSYKDTQYF TGTGCCAGCAGTTACAAGGATACGCAGTATTTT
TRBJ1-5 TRBV27 TRBD1 . CASRPGSGQGARGNQPQHF TGTGCCAGCAGACCCGGTTCGGGACAGGGGGCTAGGGGCAATCAGCCCCAGCATTTT
TRBJ1-1 TRBV19 TRBD1 . CASGERQGTEAFF TGTGCCAGTGGGGAAAGACAGGGCACTGAAGCTTTCTTT
TRBJ2-7 TRBV29-1 TRBD1 once CSVASRGRYEQYF TGCAGCGTTGCAAGCAGGGGGCGCTACGAGCAGTACTTC
TRBJ2-7 TRBV4-1 . . CASSQESWGYEQYF TGCGCCAGCAGCCAAGAAAGCTGGGGGTACGAGCAGTACTTC
TRBJ2-3 TRBV9 TRBD2 . CASSVGLAESTDTQYF TGTGCCAGCAGCGTAGGTCTAGCGGAAAGCACAGATACGCAGTATTTT
TRBJ1-1 TRBV5-6 . . CASSLGLRMNTEAFF TGTGCCAGCAGCTTGGGTCTCAGGATGAACACTGAAGCTTTCTTT
TRBJ2-7 TRBV30 TRBD2 . CAWRGQAGGAYEQYF TGTGCCTGGAGGGGGCAAGCGGGGGGTGCCTACGAGCAGTACTTC
TRBJ1-1 TRBV12-2 . . CASRLVGWENTEAFF TGTGCAAGTCGCTTAGTGGGCTGGGAGAACACTGAAGCTTTCTTT
TRBJ2-2 TRBV2 TRBD2 . CASSELGGGNTGELFF TGTGCCAGCAGTGAATTGGGCGGGGGAAACACCGGGGAGCTGTTTTTT